Shown below are 15 T cell receptor beta chains from a single sample sequenced in a study of PD-1 blockade in classical Hodgkin lymphoma. The table came from immunoSEQ multiplex PCR; TCRdb's copy has only in-frame clones and leaves some out. The sample has about 23,000 clones, over 60% seen once; the top ten hold 15% to 20%. Every patient experienced relapse after autologous stem cell transplantation, and brentuximab vedotin exposure varied. This specimen was peripheral blood mononuclear cells (PBMCs), taken at baseline. Every receptor here comes from a human donor with classical Hodgkin lymphoma.

The rearrangement joins TRBV7-2 to TRBJ1-1; D might be TRBD1 (6 bases). The CDR3 extends over 14 amino acids. Germline CDR1 reads SGHTA; CDR2 reads FQGNSA. V dropped 1 base and J dropped 1 base, with 7 bases sitting between them. CDR3 nucleotide sequence: TGTGCCAGCAGCTTAGGAGGGGGGAACACTGAAGCTTTCTTT. It encodes CASSLGGGNTEAFF.

V usage is TRBV4-1 and J usage is TRBJ1-4; D remains ambiguous. CDR3 length: 16 residues. Trimming stripped 3 bases from V and 4 bases from J, with 15 bases between. Per germline, CDR1 MGHRA and CDR2 YSYEKL. The CDR3 region is CASSQSWPGLNEKLFF. As DNA, the CDR3 is TGCGCCAGCAGCCAGTCCTGGCCAGGTCTTAATGAAAAACTGTTTTTT.

This sequence joins TRBV19 and TRBJ1-1; TRBD1 might be the D (5 bases). With 5 bases removed from V and 6 bases from J, the gap between germline ends came to 16 bases. Germline values: CDR1 LNHDA, CDR2 SQIVND (reference sequence). There are 14 residues in the CDR3. CDR3 in DNA: TGTGCCAGTAGTCTTCGAGGAGGAGGGGCTGAAGCTTTCTTT. Protein product: CASSLRGGGAEAFF.

CDR3: CASSLTGGRDIQYF. As DNA, the CDR3 is TGTGCCAGCAGTTTAACAGGGGGCAGGGACATTCAGTACTTC. V is TRBV28 and J is TRBJ2-4, with 9 bases aligning to TRBD1. Losses at the gene ends were 2 bases for V and 8 bases for J; bases not matched to a gene: 4. The CDR3 consists of 14 residues. Looked up from germline, CDR1 is MDHEN and CDR2 is SYDVKM.

J is TRBJ1-1 and V is TRBV13; 8 bases agree with TRBD1. Germline trimming cut 5 bases from V and 1 base from J; bases unmatched to any gene: 6. Per germline, CDR1 PRHDT and CDR2 FYEKMQ (reference sequence). The CDR3 totals 15 residues. The CDR3 loop reads CASSVRDRGNTEAFF. In nucleotides, the CDR3 is TGTGCCAGCAGCGTCCGTGACAGGGGGAACACTGAAGCTTTCTTT.

The chain has TRBV7-2 and TRBJ2-1; D remains unclear. With 0 bases removed from V and 2 bases from J, the gap between germline ends came to 8 bases. The CDR3 covers 15 residues. The germline V gene has CDR1 SGHTA and CDR2 FQGNSA. The CDR3 protein is CASSLAVGTYNEQFF. CDR3 DNA: TGTGCCAGCAGCTTAGCGGTGGGAACCTACAATGAGCAGTTCTTC.

The chain uses TRBV7-2 and TRBJ1-5; 9 bases map to TRBD1. The J segment lost 3 bases and the V segment lost 3 bases, leaving 3 bases of the junction unmatched. This CDR3 comprises 15 residues. Germline V CDR1 and CDR2: SGHTA, FQGNSA. This CDR3 is CASSLGQGNNQPQHF. The CDR3 region has the DNA TGTGCCAGCAGCTTGGGACAGGGTAACAATCAGCCCCAGCATTTT.

V is TRBV5-1 and J is TRBJ2-7; D may be TRBD1 (5 bases). The CDR3 is 15 residues long. Germline CDR1 is SGHRS and CDR2 is YFSETQ. Trimming left V 5 bases short and J 3 bases short, with 18 bases between. The CDR3 sequence is CASRQGTASLYEQYF. In nucleotides, the CDR3 is TGCGCCAGCAGGCAGGGTACAGCTTCCCTCTACGAGCAGTACTTC. Drawing the rest from reference TRBV5-1 and TRBJ2-7, the complete variable domain is KAGVTQTPRYLIKTRGQQVTLSCSPISGHRSVSWYQQTPGQGLQFLFEYFSETQRNKGNFPGRFSGRQFSNSRSEMNVSTLELGDSALYLCASRQGTASLYEQYFGPGTRLTVT.

This clone was observed a few times. The gene calls are TRBV27 and TRBJ1-1; 8 bases are shared with TRBD1. The V and J ends lost 3 bases and 5 bases, in that order; junction bases with no gene match: 8. The CDR3 consists of 15 residues. Per germline, CDR1 MNHEY and CDR2 SMNVEV (reference sequence). The CDR3 DNA reads TGTGCCAGCAGTTTTTCCCGACAGGGGTTGACTGAAGCTTTCTTT. As protein: CASSFSRQGLTEAFF.

V is TRBV5-1 and J is TRBJ2-3; 8 bases map to TRBD2. This CDR3 comprises 15 residues. Germline V gene lookup returns CDR1 SGHRS and CDR2 YFSETQ. V lost 4 bases, J lost 6 bases, and 10 bases stayed unmatched. The CDR3 loop is CASSPGGAGSDTQYF. The CDR3 DNA follows: TGCGCCAGCAGCCCCGGGGGGGCCGGGTCGGATACGCAGTATTTT.

The chain has TRBV28 and TRBJ1-2; a possible D gene is TRBD1 (6 bases). Germline lookup yields CDR1 MDHEN and CDR2 SYDVKM. This CDR3 has 12 amino acids. The ends were cut back, 7 bases at V and 8 bases at J, with 14 bases in the middle. DNA of the CDR3: TGTGCCAGCATCGGGACACCCGAGGGCTACACCTTC. It specifies CASIGTPEGYTF.

The genes are TRBV19 and TRBJ1-6; the D gene is possibly TRBD1 (5 bases). The CDR3 has 16 amino acids. V lost 3 bases to trimming and J lost 6 bases, with 15 bases between them. From germline, CDR1 is LNHDA and CDR2 SQIVND (reference sequence). The CDR3 loop reads CASSMLPGLGNSPLHF. CDR3 in DNA: TGTGCCAGTAGTATGCTACCGGGACTAGGTAATTCACCCCTCCACTTT.

This clone was observed a single time. The rearrangement uses TRBV19 and TRBJ1-5; D unclear. The CDR3 sequence is 15 residues long. V lost 3 bases, J lost 0 bases, and 9 bases lay in between. Germline CDR1 is LNHDA and CDR2 is SQIVND (reference sequence). In DNA form, the CDR3 reads TGTGCCAGTAGTATTCTCTCAGATAGCAATCAGCCCCAGCATTTT. It is translated as CASSILSDSNQPQHF.

The chain uses TRBV19 and TRBJ2-1; 7 bases are shared with TRBD2. Germline trimming cut 0 bases from V and 4 bases from J; bases unmatched to any gene: 9. The CDR3 is 17 residues long. Germline V lookup: CDR1 LNHDA, CDR2 SQIVND (reference sequence). DNA of the CDR3: TGTGCCAGTAGTATAGAGGCCCGAACTAGCGTGTACAATGAGCAGTTCTTC. This translates into CASSIEARTSVYNEQFF.

The rearrangement joins TRBV4-3 to TRBJ1-5; D not certain. The CDR3 is made up of 15 amino acids. Germline V gene data show CDR1 as LGHNA and CDR2 as YSLEER. V dropped 2 bases and J dropped 2 bases, with 10 bases sitting between them. The CDR3 bases are TGCGCCAGCAGCCAATCCTCTAGCGGCAATCAGCCCCAGCATTTT. Its protein is CASSQSSSGNQPQHF.